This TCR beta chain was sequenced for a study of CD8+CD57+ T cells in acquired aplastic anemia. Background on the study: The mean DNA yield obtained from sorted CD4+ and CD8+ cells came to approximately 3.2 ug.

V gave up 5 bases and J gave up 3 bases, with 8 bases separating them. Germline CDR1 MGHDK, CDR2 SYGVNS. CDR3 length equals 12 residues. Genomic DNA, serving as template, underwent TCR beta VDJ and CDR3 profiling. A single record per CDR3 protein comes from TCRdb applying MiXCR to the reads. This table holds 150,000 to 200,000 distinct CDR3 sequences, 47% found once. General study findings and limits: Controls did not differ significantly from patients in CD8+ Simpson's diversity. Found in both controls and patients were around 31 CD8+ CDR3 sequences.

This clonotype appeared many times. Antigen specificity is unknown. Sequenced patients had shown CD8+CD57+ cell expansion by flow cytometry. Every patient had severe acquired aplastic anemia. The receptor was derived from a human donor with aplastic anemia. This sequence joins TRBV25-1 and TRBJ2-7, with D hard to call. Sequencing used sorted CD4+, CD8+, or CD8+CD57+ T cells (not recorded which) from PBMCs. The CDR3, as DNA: TGTGCCAGCAGTTTCGGGTTCTACGAGCAGTACTTC. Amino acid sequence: CASSFGFYEQYF.